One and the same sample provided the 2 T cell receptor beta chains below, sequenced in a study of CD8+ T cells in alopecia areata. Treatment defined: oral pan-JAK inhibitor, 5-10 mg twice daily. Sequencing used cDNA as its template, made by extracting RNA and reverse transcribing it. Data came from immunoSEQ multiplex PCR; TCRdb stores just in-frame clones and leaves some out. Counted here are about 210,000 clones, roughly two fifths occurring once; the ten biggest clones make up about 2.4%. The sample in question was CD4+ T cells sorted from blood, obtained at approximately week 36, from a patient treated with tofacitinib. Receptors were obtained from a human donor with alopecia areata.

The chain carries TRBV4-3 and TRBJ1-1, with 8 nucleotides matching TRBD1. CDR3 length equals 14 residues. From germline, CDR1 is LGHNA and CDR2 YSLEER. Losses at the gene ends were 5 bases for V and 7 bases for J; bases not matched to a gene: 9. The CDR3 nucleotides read TGCGCCAGCAGCGCAGGACAGGGATGGAATGAAGCTTTCTTT. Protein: CASSAGQGWNEAFF.

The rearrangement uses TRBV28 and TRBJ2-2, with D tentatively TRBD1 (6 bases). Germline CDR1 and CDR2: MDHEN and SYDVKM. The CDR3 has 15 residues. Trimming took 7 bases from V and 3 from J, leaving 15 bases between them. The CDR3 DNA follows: TGTGCCAGCAAAAAAGGGGGAACTTACACCGGGGAGCTGTTTTTT. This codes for CASKKGGTYTGELFF.